The 11 T cell receptor beta chains reported below all come from one sample, sequenced in a study of CD8 T cells in Susac syndrome (dated by TCRdb to the late 2010s). To prepare the library, the immunoSEQ multiplex PCR assay was applied. RNA was extracted with the RNeasy kit and 0.5 to 1 ug was reverse transcribed using random hexamers. TCRdb reworked the public reads: Q25 trimming with fastp, MiXCR clone assembly, productive beta chains retained. Identical CDR3 protein sequences are pooled into one entry, listed with their most common genes and DNA. The sample yields roughly 130,000 distinct CDR3 sequences; 85% to 95% were counted once. Over 0.095% of the sample is taken by the ten largest. Input material: CD4+ T cells from PBMCs. These receptors came from a human donor with multiple sclerosis.

V and J are TRBV5-6 and TRBJ1-1; D is unresolved. The CDR3 is 17 amino acids. The V gene lost 0 bases and the J gene lost 1 base, with 16 bases spanning the gap. Germline V gene lookup returns CDR1 SGHDT and CDR2 YYEEEE. CDR3 in amino acids: CASSLGPTPISNTEAFF. In DNA, the CDR3 is TGTGCCAGCAGCTTGGGACCCACCCCGATTTCGAACACTGAAGCTTTCTTT.

This clonotype appeared once. The rearrangement joins TRBV28 to TRBJ2-3, with D perhaps TRBD1 (6 bases). CDR3 size: 14 residues. The ends were cut back, 7 bases at V and 8 bases at J, with 19 bases in the middle. CDR1 and CDR2 (germline): MDHEN, SYDVKM. The CDR3 is CASKRTGSGGTQYF. CDR3 DNA sequence: TGTGCCAGCAAAAGAACAGGGAGCGGCGGTACGCAGTATTTT.

This chain joins TRBV29-1 and TRBJ2-1, with 12 bases lining up with TRBD2. CDR3 length equals 18 residues. Germline V gives CDR1 SQVTM, CDR2 ANQGSEA. V lost 3 bases to trimming and J lost 2 bases; unmatched junction nucleotides: 11. The CDR3 sequence is CSVDSWLAGGWAYNEQFF. The CDR3 nucleotides read TGCAGCGTTGATTCCTGGCTAGCGGGAGGGTGGGCCTACAATGAGCAGTTCTTC.

The chain joins TRBV20-1 to TRBJ2-3; 7 bases align to TRBD2. The V gene end was trimmed by 4 bases and the J gene end by 3 bases; junction bases not matched to a gene: 4. The CDR3 length is 13 residues. CDR1 DFQATT and CDR2 SNEGSKA come from the germline V gene (reference sequence). CDR3 loop: CSAKWEGTDTQYF. CDR3 DNA: TGCAGTGCTAAGTGGGAGGGAACAGATACGCAGTATTTT.

The V call is TRBV6-1, the J call TRBJ2-1; 11 positions match TRBD2. Germline V gives CDR1 MNHNS, CDR2 SASEGT. The CDR3 is made up of 14 amino acids. Germline trimming cut 4 bases from V and 6 bases from J; bases unmatched to any gene: 2. The CDR3 region is CASSALAGVNEQFF. DNA for the CDR3: TGTGCCAGCAGTGCACTAGCGGGAGTCAATGAGCAGTTCTTC.

V and J are TRBV4-1 and TRBJ2-1, with 9 bases fitting TRBD1. This CDR3 spans 14 amino acids. The V gene end was trimmed by 5 bases and the J gene end by 9 bases; junction bases not matched to a gene: 8. CDR1 is MGHRA and CDR2 is YSYEKL in the germline V gene. DNA of the CDR3: TGCGCCAGCAGCAAGGGGGACAGGGTTGGTGAGCAGTTCTTC. The encoded protein is CASSKGDRVGEQFF.

The J gene is TRBJ2-6, the V gene TRBV9, with a weak D call TRBD1 (5 bases). Trimming removed 5 bases from V and 0 bases from J, with 9 bases in between. Germline CDR1 is SGDLS and CDR2 is YYNGEE. This CDR3 has 15 residues. The CDR3 DNA reads as TGTGCCAGCAGTGCCCAGGGCTCTGGGGCCAACGTCCTGACTTTC. Amino acid sequence: CASSAQGSGANVLTF.

V gene TRBV29-1 combines with J gene TRBJ2-7, with D tentatively TRBD2 (5 bases). CDR3 size: 13 residues. In germline, CDR1 is SQVTM, CDR2 ANQGSEA. V lost 4 bases and J lost 5, with 15 bases in between. CDR3 sequence (DNA): TGCAGCGTTGGTCGAGGGCCAGGAGACGAGCAGTACTTC. Translated, it gives CSVGRGPGDEQYF.

The chain couples TRBV15 to TRBJ1-5; TRBD1 is a possible D gene (5 bases). V lost 0 bases to trimming and J lost 6 bases, with 12 bases between them. The V gene's germline CDR1 is LNHNV and CDR2 YYDKDF (reference sequence). This CDR3 has 15 residues. As DNA, the CDR3 is TGTGCCACCAGCAGAGAAGGGAGGGGCGGTCAGCCCCAGCATTTT. Protein sequence: CATSREGRGGQPQHF.

V and J are TRBV3-1 and TRBJ2-1, with 10 bases identical to TRBD2. Germline-derived CDR1 and CDR2 are LGHDT and YNNKEL (reference sequence). CDR3 length: 20 residues. V lost 0 bases, J lost 4 bases, and 15 bases stayed unmatched. The DNA for the CDR3 is TGTGCCAGCAGCCAAGAGTCCGAGAAGAGAGCGGGAGGGCCATACAATGAGCAGTTCTTC. Translating gives CASSQESEKRAGGPYNEQFF.

The DNA of the CDR3 is TGTGCCAGCAGTTTCCCGACAGGGGGCTACGAGCAGTACTTC. It specifies CASSFPTGGYEQYF. This sequence joins TRBV28 and TRBJ2-7, with 9 bases matching TRBD1. The junction had 3 bases not matched to a gene; V was cut back by 3 bases and J by 3 bases. This CDR3 contains 14 residues. Germline V lookup: CDR1 MDHEN, CDR2 SYDVKM.